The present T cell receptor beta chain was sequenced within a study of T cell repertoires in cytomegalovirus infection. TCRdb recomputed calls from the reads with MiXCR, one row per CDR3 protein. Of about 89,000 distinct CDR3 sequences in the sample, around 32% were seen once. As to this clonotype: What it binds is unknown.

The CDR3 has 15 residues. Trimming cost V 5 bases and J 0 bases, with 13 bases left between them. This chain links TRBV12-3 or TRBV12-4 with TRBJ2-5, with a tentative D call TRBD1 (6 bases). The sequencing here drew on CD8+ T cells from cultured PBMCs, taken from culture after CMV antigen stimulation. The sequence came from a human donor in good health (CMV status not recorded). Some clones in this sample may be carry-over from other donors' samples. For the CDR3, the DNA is TGTGCCAGCAGTCTGACAGGAGTGTACCAAGAGACCCAGTACTTC. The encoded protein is CASSLTGVYQETQYF.